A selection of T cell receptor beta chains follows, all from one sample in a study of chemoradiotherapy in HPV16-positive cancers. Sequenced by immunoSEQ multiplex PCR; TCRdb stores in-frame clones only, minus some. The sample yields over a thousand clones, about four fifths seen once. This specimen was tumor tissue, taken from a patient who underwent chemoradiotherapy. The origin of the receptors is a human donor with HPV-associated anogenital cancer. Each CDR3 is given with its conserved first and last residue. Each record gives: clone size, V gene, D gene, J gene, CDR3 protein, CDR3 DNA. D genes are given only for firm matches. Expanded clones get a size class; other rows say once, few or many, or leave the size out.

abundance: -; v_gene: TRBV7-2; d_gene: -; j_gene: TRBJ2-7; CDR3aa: CASSGDLAQYF; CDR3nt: TGTGCCAGCAGCGGAGACCTCGCGCAGTACTTC
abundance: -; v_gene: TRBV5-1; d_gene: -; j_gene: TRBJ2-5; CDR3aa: CASSSSGRGQETQYF; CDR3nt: TGCGCCAGCAGCTCCTCCGGGAGAGGCCAAGAGACCCAGTACTTC
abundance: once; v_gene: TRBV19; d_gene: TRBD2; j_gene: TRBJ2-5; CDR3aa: CASSPPGLKETQYF; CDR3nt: TGTGCCAGTAGTCCCCCGGGACTAAAGGAGACCCAGTACTTC
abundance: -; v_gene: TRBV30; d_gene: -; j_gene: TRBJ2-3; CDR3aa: CAYDLVSTDTQYF; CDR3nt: TGTGCCTACGACCTAGTTAGCACAGATACGCAGTATTTT
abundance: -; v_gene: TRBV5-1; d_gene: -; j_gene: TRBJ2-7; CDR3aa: CASSPEPGRGLYEQYF; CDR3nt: TGCGCCAGCAGCCCCGAGCCGGGGAGGGGGCTGTACGAGCAGTACTTC
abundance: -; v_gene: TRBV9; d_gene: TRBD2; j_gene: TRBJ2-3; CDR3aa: CASSGRAGGLGDTQYF; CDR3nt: TGTGCCAGCAGCGGCCGAGCGGGAGGGCTGGGAGATACGCAGTATTTT
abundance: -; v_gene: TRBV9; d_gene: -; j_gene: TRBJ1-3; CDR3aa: CASTRDTGNSGNTIYF; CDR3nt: TGTGCCTCCACCAGGGACACTGGAAACTCTGGAAACACCATATATTTT
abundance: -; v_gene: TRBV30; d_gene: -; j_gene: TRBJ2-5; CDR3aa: CAWSGVSEGGSETQYF; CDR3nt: TGTGCCTGGAGTGGGGTTAGCGAGGGGGGATCAGAGACCCAGTACTTC
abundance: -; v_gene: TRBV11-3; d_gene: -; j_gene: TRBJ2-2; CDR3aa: CASSSWGRNTGELFF; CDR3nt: TGTGCCAGCAGCTCTTGGGGACGAAACACCGGGGAGCTGTTTTTT
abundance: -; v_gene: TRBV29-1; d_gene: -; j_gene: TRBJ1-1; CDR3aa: CSVELNTEAFF; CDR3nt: TGCAGCGTTGAACTGAACACTGAAGCTTTCTTT
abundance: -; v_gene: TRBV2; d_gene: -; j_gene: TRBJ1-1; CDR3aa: CASKMEETEAFF; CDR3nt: TGTGCCAGCAAGATGGAGGAGACTGAAGCTTTCTTT
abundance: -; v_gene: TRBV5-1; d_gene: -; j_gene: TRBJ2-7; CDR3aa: CASNPGSSYEQYF; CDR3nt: TGCGCCAGCAACCCCGGAAGCTCCTACGAGCAGTACTTC
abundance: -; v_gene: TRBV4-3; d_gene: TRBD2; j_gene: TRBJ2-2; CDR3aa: CASSQALAGGARGTGELFF; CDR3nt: TGCGCCAGCAGCCAAGCCCTGGCGGGGGGGGCCCGGGGCACCGGGGAGCTGTTTTTT
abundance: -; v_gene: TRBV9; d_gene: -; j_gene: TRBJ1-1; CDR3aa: CASSVGGSGTTTEAFF; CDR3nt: TGTGCCAGCAGCGTAGGAGGTTCTGGGACGACAACTGAAGCTTTCTTT
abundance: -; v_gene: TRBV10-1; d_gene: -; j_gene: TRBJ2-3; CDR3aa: CASSESRGRTDTQYF; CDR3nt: TGCGCCAGCAGTGAGTCGAGGGGGAGGACAGATACGCAGTATTTT
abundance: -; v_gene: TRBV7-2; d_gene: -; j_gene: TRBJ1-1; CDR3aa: CASSLARNPNTEAFF; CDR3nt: TGTGCCAGCAGCTTAGCGAGGAATCCGAACACTGAAGCTTTCTTT
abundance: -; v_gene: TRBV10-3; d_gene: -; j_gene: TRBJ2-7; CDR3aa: CAISYNPGYEQYF; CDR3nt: TGTGCCATCAGCTACAATCCCGGCTACGAGCAGTACTTC
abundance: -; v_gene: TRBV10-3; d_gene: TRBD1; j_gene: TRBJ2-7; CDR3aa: CAISEDRGSYEQYF; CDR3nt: TGTGCCATCAGTGAGGACAGGGGTTCATACGAGCAGTACTTC
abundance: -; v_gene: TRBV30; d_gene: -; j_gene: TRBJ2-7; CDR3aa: CAWRGIREQYF; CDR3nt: TGTGCCTGGAGAGGCATCAGGGAGCAGTACTTC
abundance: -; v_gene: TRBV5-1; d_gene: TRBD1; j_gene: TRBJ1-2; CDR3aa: CASSPDRGLEGYTF; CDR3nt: TGCGCCAGCAGCCCCGACAGGGGGCTGGAAGGCTACACCTTC
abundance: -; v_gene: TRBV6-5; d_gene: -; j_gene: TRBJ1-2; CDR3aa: CTSSLDLGYGYTF; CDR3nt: TGTACCAGCAGTTTAGACCTCGGCTATGGCTACACCTTC
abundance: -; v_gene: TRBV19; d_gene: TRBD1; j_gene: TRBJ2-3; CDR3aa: CASVNPGQGQDTQYF; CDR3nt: TGTGCCAGTGTCAATCCAGGACAGGGACAAGATACGCAGTATTTT
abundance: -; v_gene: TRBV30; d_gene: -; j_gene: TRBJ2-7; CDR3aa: CAWNPAGSRYEQYF; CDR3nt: TGTGCCTGGAACCCGGCCGGGTCGAGATACGAGCAGTACTTC
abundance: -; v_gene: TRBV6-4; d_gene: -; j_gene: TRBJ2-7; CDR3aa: CASRRPGSEQYF; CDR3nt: TGTGCCAGCCGGCGGCCCGGCAGCGAGCAGTACTTC
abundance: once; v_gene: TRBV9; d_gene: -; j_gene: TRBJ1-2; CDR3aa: CASSISSRKTYGYTF; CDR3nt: TGTGCCAGCTCTATTTCCTCAAGAAAGACCTATGGCTACACCTTC
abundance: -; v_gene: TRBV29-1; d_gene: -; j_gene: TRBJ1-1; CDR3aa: CSVNAWAGEAFF; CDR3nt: TGCAGCGTCAACGCCTGGGCAGGTGAAGCTTTCTTT
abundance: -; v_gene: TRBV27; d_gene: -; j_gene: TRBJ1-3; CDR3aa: CASVGAGAGGNTIYF; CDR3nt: TGTGCCAGCGTTGGGGCAGGGGCGGGGGGAAACACCATATATTTT
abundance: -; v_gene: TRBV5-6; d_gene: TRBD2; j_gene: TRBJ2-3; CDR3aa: CASSRLAGLVTDTQYF; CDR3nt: TGTGCCAGCAGTCGACTAGCGGGGCTCGTCACAGATACGCAGTATTTT
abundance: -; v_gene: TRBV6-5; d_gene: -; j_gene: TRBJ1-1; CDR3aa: CASSYLGGAFF; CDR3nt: TGTGCCAGCAGTTACCTCGGGGGAGCTTTCTTT
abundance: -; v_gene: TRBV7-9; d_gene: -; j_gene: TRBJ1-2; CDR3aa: CASSWDDTDYGYTF; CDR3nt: TGTGCCAGCAGCTGGGACGATACGGACTATGGCTACACCTTC
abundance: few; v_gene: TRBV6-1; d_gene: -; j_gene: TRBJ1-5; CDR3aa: CASSEAGGVGNQPQHF; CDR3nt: TGTGCCAGCAGTGAAGCGGGAGGGGTGGGCAATCAGCCCCAGCATTTT
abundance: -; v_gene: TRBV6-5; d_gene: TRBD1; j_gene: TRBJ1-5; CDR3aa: CASSRTGNQPQHF; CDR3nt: TGTGCCAGCAGTCGGACAGGGAATCAGCCCCAGCATTTT
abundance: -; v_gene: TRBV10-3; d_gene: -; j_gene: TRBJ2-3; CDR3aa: CAGGTGPDTQYF; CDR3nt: TGTGCCGGCGGAACGGGGCCAGATACGCAGTATTTT
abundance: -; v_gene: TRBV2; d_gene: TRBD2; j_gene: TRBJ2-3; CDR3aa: CATQGERIAGGPPQYF; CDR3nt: TGTGCCACCCAGGGAGAACGGATAGCGGGAGGGCCGCCGCAGTATTTT
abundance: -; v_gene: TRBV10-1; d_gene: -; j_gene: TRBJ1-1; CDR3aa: CASRMDGPGEAFF; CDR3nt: TGCGCCAGCAGGATGGACGGCCCCGGTGAAGCTTTCTTT
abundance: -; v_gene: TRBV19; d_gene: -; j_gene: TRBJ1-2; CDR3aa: CAAGYGYTF; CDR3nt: TGTGCCGCCGGATATGGCTACACCTTC
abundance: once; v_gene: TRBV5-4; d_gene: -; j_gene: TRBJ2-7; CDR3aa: CASSFRGAGPYEQYF; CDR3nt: TGTGCCAGCAGCTTCCGGGGGGCCGGGCCCTACGAGCAGTACTTC
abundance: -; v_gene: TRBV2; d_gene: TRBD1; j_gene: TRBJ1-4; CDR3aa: CASNERDSIKKLFF; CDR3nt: TGTGCCAGCAATGAACGGGACAGTATCAAAAAACTGTTTTTT
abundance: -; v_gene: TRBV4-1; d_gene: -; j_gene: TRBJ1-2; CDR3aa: CASSQDEGINGYTF; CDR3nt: TGCGCCAGCAGCCAAGATGAGGGGATCAATGGCTACACCTTC
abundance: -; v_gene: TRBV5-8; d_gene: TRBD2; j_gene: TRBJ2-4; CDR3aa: CASSLGLAVAKNIQYF; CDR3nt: TGTGCCAGCAGCTTGGGACTAGCGGTAGCCAAAAACATTCAGTACTTC
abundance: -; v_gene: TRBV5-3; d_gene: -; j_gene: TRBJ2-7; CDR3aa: CARSLDPWDGHYEQYF; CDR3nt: TGTGCCAGAAGCTTGGATCCATGGGACGGCCACTACGAGCAGTACTTC
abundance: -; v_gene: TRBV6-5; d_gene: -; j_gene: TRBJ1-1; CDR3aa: CASSYMGNTEAFF; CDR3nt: TGTGCCAGCAGTTACATGGGTAACACTGAAGCTTTCTTT
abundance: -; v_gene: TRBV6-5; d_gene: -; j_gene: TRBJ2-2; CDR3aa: CASSRGEEAGELFF; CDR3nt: TGTGCCAGCAGTCGCGGGGAGGAGGCCGGGGAGCTGTTTTTT
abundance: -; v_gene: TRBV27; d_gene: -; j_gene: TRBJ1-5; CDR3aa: CASSLGPGRPQHF; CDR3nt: TGTGCCAGCAGTTTAGGGCCGGGGCGGCCCCAGCATTTT
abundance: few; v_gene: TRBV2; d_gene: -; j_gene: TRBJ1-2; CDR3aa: CASSSKTEIGYTF; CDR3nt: TGTGCCAGCAGTTCCAAGACAGAGATAGGCTACACCTTC
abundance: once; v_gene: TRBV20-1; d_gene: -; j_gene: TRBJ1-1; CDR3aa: CSATEYTEAFF; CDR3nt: TGCAGTGCGACAGAGTACACTGAAGCTTTCTTT
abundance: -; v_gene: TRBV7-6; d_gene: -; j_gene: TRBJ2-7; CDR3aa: CASSLGEAPNHEQYF; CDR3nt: TGTGCCAGCAGCCTCGGGGAGGCACCGAACCACGAGCAGTACTTC
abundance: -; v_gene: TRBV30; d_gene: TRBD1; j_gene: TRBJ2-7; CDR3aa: CASDRGRDEQYF; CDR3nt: TGTGCCTCGGACAGGGGGAGGGACGAGCAGTACTTC
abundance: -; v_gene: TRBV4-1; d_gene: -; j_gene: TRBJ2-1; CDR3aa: CASSQLIPTDEQFF; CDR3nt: TGCGCCAGCAGCCAACTCATCCCGACGGATGAGCAGTTCTTC
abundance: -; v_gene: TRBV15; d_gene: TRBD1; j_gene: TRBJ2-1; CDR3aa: CATSRDRTGYHEQFF; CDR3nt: TGTGCCACCAGCAGAGATCGGACAGGGTACCATGAGCAGTTCTTC
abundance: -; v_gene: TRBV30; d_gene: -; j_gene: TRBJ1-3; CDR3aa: CAWDLGGPLSGNTIYF; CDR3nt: TGTGCCTGGGACCTAGGGGGACCGCTCTCTGGAAACACCATATATTTT
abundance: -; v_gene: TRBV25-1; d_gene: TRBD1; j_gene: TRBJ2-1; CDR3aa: CASSLPGQPFLNEQFF; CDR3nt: TGTGCCAGCAGTCTACCGGGACAGCCCTTTTTGAATGAGCAGTTCTTC
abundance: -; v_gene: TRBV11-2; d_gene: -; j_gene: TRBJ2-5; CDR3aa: CASSLGVQLQETQYF; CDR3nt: TGTGCCAGCAGCCTCGGGGTACAGCTCCAAGAGACCCAGTACTTC
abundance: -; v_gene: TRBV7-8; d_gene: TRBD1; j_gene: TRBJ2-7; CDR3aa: CASSSYQGAGEQYF; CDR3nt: TGTGCCAGCAGCTCCTACCAGGGGGCGGGGGAGCAGTACTTC
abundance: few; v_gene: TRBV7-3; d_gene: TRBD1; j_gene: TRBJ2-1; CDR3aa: CASSQTGFDEQFF; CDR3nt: TGTGCCAGCAGCCAGACAGGGTTTGATGAGCAGTTCTTC
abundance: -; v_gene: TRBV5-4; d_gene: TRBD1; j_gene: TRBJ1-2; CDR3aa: CASSQGDRGRYGYTF; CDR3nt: TGTGCCAGCAGCCAGGGGGACAGGGGTCGCTATGGCTACACCTTC
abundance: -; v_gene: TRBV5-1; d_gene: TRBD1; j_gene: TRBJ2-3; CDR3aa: CASSPGWDRGTDTQYF; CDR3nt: TGCGCCAGCAGCCCGGGGTGGGACAGGGGGACAGATACGCAGTATTTT
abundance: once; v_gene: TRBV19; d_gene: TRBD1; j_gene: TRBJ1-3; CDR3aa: CASRGQGAGNTIYF; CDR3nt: TGTGCCAGCAGGGGACAGGGGGCTGGAAACACCATATATTTT